A selection of T cell receptor beta chains follows, all from one sample in a study of T cell responses to AZD1222 COVID-19 vaccine. Only in-frame clones appear in the TCRdb table, and some are missing; sequencing was by immunoSEQ multiplex PCR. Among about 120,000 clones listed, almost 95% were seen once. The specimen comprised peripheral blood, sampled on day 0 of AZD1222 vaccination. The receptor source for this set is an adult in good health. The conserved cysteine and the conserved F or W are not part of the CDR3 here. The order of the fields is CDR3 length, V gene, J gene, CDR3 protein.

cdr3_length: 13; v_call: TRBV7-9; j_call: TRBJ1-4; cdr3_aa: ASSPTGGRNEKLF
cdr3_length: 11; v_call: TRBV6-5; j_call: TRBJ1-2; cdr3_aa: ASSTGQYYGYT
cdr3_length: 11; v_call: TRBV30; j_call: TRBJ1-2; cdr3_aa: AWSPDLNYGYT
cdr3_length: 14; v_call: TRBV19; j_call: TRBJ1-5; cdr3_aa: ASSMLGTGSNQPQH
cdr3_length: 13; v_call: TRBV7-8; j_call: TRBJ2-7; cdr3_aa: ASSLALADSYEQY
cdr3_length: 14; v_call: TRBV5-4; j_call: TRBJ2-5; cdr3_aa: ASSLGAGGRQETQY
cdr3_length: 15; v_call: TRBV4-2; j_call: TRBJ1-4; cdr3_aa: ASSQDTGGVTNEKLF
cdr3_length: 10; v_call: TRBV4-3; j_call: TRBJ2-1; cdr3_aa: ASSQDRTGQF
cdr3_length: 16; v_call: TRBV3-1/TRBV3-2; j_call: TRBJ2-1; cdr3_aa: ASSQVTSGGTFYNEQF
cdr3_length: 14; v_call: TRBV27; j_call: TRBJ2-2; cdr3_aa: ASSLSRVAPRGELF
cdr3_length: 12; v_call: TRBV5-1; j_call: TRBJ2-4; cdr3_aa: ASSMDLAKNIQY
cdr3_length: 10; v_call: TRBV11-2; j_call: TRBJ1-1; cdr3_aa: ASSPPEREAF
cdr3_length: 12; v_call: TRBV24-1; j_call: TRBJ2-5; cdr3_aa: ATSDRTTQETQY
cdr3_length: 11; v_call: TRBV6-7; j_call: TRBJ1-1; cdr3_aa: ASIGQRVEKAF
cdr3_length: 11; v_call: TRBV6-5; j_call: TRBJ1-1; cdr3_aa: ASSLTGDTEAF
cdr3_length: 16; v_call: TRBV5-6; j_call: TRBJ2-1; cdr3_aa: ASSLSGVLAGWGNEQF
cdr3_length: 13; v_call: TRBV4-2; j_call: TRBJ2-7; cdr3_aa: ASSRTSSRVPEQY
cdr3_length: 12; v_call: TRBV19; j_call: TRBJ1-4; cdr3_aa: ASTPGQLNEKLF
cdr3_length: 15; v_call: TRBV5-1; j_call: TRBJ1-1; cdr3_aa: ASSSRTGYLMNTEAF
cdr3_length: 14; v_call: TRBV6-1; j_call: TRBJ1-5; cdr3_aa: ASSDPVRGSNQPQH